The next 2 T cell receptor beta chains were all read from a single sample in a study of T-cell reconstitution after alpha-beta-depleted transplantation in children. Preparation of the TCRbeta library used unique molecular identifiers. TCRdb re-derived calls from the PCR reads in MiXCR, one entry per CDR3 protein. Among 540,000 or so distinct CDR3 sequences, 20% to 25% were seen once, and the ten largest hold 12% to 15%. The sample consisted of PBMCs, mostly from graft donor cells, taken 360 days after TCRalphabeta/CD19-depleted stem cell transplant. These receptors were taken from a boy in the first two years of life who had a stem cell transplant for acute myeloid leukemia, so the T cells may come from the graft donor.

This clonotype was seen only a few times. The chain combines TRBV7-2 with TRBJ2-7; D tentatively reads TRBD1 or TRBD2 (5 bases each). The CDR3 sequence is 15 residues long. V shed 1 base and J shed 0 bases, with 10 bases lying between them. Germline V CDR1 and CDR2: SGHTA, FQGNSA. The CDR3 nucleotides are TGTGCCAGCAGCTTAGAATCAGGGAGCTCCTACGAGCAGTACGTC. The encoded protein is CASSLESGSSYEQYV.

This clonotype was observed at least ten times. The CDR3 nucleotides are TGCAGCGTTTTGACAGGGGGCTTCCCCTATGGCTACACCTTC. The encoded protein is CSVLTGGFPYGYTF. The chain is built from TRBV29-1 and TRBJ1-2; TRBD1 matches 10 bases. The CDR3 has 14 residues. Trimming removed 5 bases from V and 4 bases from J; junction bases left unmatched: 7. The germline CDR1 and CDR2 sequences are SQVTM and ANQGSEA.